This TCR beta chain was retrieved from a study of T cell repertoires in cytomegalovirus infection (dated by TCRdb to the late 2010s). Regarding the complete study: Alongside well-studied HLA-B-restricted epitopes, the peptide stimulations were aimed at recently identified HLA-C-restricted CMV epitopes, whose presentation resists viral immunomodulation. Donor HLA type was relevant to the analysis, because carriage of CMV infection together with the matching HLA type was indicated by public TCR beta signatures.

The sample's treatment or condition, from its label and the paper: in vitro stimulation with specific CMV peptide epitopes to enrich CMV-specific T cells. Sequencing took place on an Illumina HiSeq 1500. The public sequencing data were trimmed at Q25 with fastp and processed into clonotypes with MiXCR by TCRdb, which kept only in-frame beta chains. Each entry merges the rows of one CDR3 protein and shows their most common DNA and genes. This sample comprises about 740,000 distinct CDR3 sequences, 30% to 40% of them detected only once. The ten largest make up roughly 20% of the sample. Comment on this clonotype: Its antigen specificity is not known. Base qualities are not provided; no much larger clone lies one nucleotide away.

Beyond this particular receptor, the publication reports: In both this cohort and an independent roughly 400-donor cohort, the cumulative frequency of public TCR beta family members distinguished carriers of CMV infection plus the relevant HLA type. The ex vivo response was dominated by HLA-C-restricted CMV-specific TCR beta clonotypes, and the single most frequent clonotype in two of eight donors was supplied by these HLA-C-restricted clonotypes.

The receptor comes from a human donor in good health (CMV status not recorded). Some clones in this sample may be carry-over from other donors' samples. The specimen was cultured PBMCs, collected from culture after CMV antigen stimulation.

The nucleotide sequence is TGTGCCAGCAGCTCGCGGAGACGCGGTGAGACCCAGTACTTC. This codes for CASSSRRRGETQYF. The chain employs TRBV7-9 and TRBJ2-5; confidence is insufficient to name the D gene. CDR1 and CDR2 were assigned from the germline V gene (reference sequence) as SEHNR and FQNEAQ. Trimming costs V 4 bases and J 5 bases, and their ends lie 14 bases apart. The CDR3, from cysteine to phenylalanine, totals 14 residues. CDR3 DNA is the only sequence kept; it has 42 bases, read in frame from the first base.